This TCR beta chain was captured by sequencing in a study of spatial heterogeneity in lung cancer. A distinct unique molecular identifier was carried by each TCR cDNA molecule. TCRdb re-called the 5' RACE reads through MiXCR, storing one row per CDR3 protein. There are about 78,000 distinct CDR3 sequences in the sample; roughly 8% occur only once, and under 8% lies in the top ten. Study-wide findings and caveats: Ubiquitous expanded tumor TCRs appeared in blood more at resection than follow-up.

Specified time point: sample taken at primary tumor resection. Whole RNA obtained from tumor, nontumor lung or frozen PBMC underwent sequencing without sorting. This clonotype was seen many times. What it binds is not known. Trimming pared 6 bases from V and 4 bases from J, leaving 16 bases between. Per germline, CDR1 LNHDA and CDR2 SQIVND (reference sequence). The length of the CDR3 is 15 residues. J is TRBJ1-5 and V is TRBV19; D unresolved. The sample was PBMCs, taken at surgery. The clonotype originates from a male donor with early-stage non-small cell lung cancer. In DNA form, the CDR3 reads TGTGCCAGTAGAAGAGAAGGCTTAATGAATCAGCCCCAGCATTTT. Its protein product is CASRREGLMNQPQHF.